Listed below are T cell receptor beta chains from one sample, sequenced in a study of blood T cell repertoires in COVID-19. Clones were read by immunoSEQ multiplex PCR, and TCRdb kept only the in-frame ones, dropping some. The table records about 40,000 clones, about 79% of them present only once. Material for sequencing was peripheral blood. These TCRs come from a human donor with acute or convalescent COVID-19. The donor label of this sample is uncertain. Both conserved end residues are trimmed from each CDR3. A D gene is named only where the DNA matches it firmly.

D gene,V gene,J gene,CDR3 protein
TRBD1,TRBV7-3,TRBJ2-1,ASSFSGQGSNEQF
NA,TRBV5-4,TRBJ2-5,ASSRPPTTYKETQY
TRBD1,TRBV2,TRBJ1-2,ASSARDRGGYGYT
NA,TRBV6-5,TRBJ1-1,ASIRQRNTEAF
TRBD2,TRBV29-1,TRBJ2-7,SVGASGLSYEQY
NA,TRBV2,TRBJ2-7,ASSVRQSSYEQY
TRBD1,TRBV24-1,TRBJ2-1,ATSDLGDRAVYGYNEQF
NA,TRBV3-1/TRBV3-2,TRBJ2-7,ASSIDYEQY
TRBD2,TRBV19,TRBJ2-1,ASSTSLRTSSNNEQF
NA,TRBV7-2,TRBJ1-5,ASSPSGHSNQPQH
TRBD1,TRBV5-1,TRBJ1-3,ASSDPGTGRSGNTIY
TRBD2,TRBV15,TRBJ2-5,ATSRGTSGTETQY
NA,TRBV7-9,TRBJ1-3,ASSWAASGNTIY
NA,TRBV12-5,TRBJ2-1,ASGLRQGGNNEQF
NA,TRBV3-1/TRBV3-2,TRBJ1-2,ASSQDRGGCT
NA,TRBV18,TRBJ1-6,ASSQLDSLNSPLH
NA,TRBV7-6,TRBJ2-5,ASSLAPRAETQY
TRBD1,TRBV7-9,TRBJ2-7,ASSPEPTGMQY
NA,TRBV7-8,TRBJ1-2,ASSLGQGYGYT
NA,TRBV6-6,TRBJ2-2,ASSYSSGGPIGELF
TRBD1,TRBV13,TRBJ1-2,ASSTPGQGHGYT
NA,TRBV19,TRBJ1-1,ASSIAGSGERWAF
NA,TRBV3-1/TRBV3-2,TRBJ1-2,ASEGVQGIYT
TRBD1,TRBV29-1,TRBJ2-7,SVEGAGQGIYEQY
TRBD1,TRBV9,TRBJ2-1,ASSVGTGYMDEQF
NA,TRBV30,TRBJ2-6,ASHFSGANVLT
NA,TRBV24-1,TRBJ2-2,ATSAWSGTGELF
TRBD2,TRBV9,TRBJ2-1,ASSTPTSWGGSEQF